This TCR beta chain was identified in a study of T cell responses to AZD1222 COVID-19 vaccine. Study summary: The analysis combined second doses at about 4 or about 12 weeks.

The CDR3 runs to 11 residues. CDR1 is DFQATT, CDR2 SNEGSKA, per germline (reference sequence). V was pared by 2 bases and J by 0 bases, with 1 base between. This table comes from immunoSEQ multiplex PCR, and its TCRdb copy is limited to in-frame clones, with some not included. The data show 75,000 to 100,000 clones, with 90% seen just once and about 28% held by the top ten. The chain combines TRBV20-1 with TRBJ1-1; D remains ambiguous. The sequencing used peripheral blood, collected on day 0 of AZD1222 vaccination. This clonotype originated in an adult in good health. CDR3 in amino acids: CSARLNTEAFF. In DNA, the CDR3 is TGCAGTGCTAGACTGAACACTGAAGCTTTCTTT.